This passage covers 24 T cell receptor beta chains from one sample sequenced in a study of response to subunit inactivated influenza vaccine. TCRdb redid the calling of the RT-PCR reads with MiXCR, one entry per CDR3 protein. This table holds 800,000 to 1,000,000 distinct CDR3 sequences, approximately 22% found once. The sequences come from PBMCs from blood, collected less than 6 days after vaccination. The source of these receptors is a man in his fifties or sixties who received an inactivated influenza vaccine.

The sample holds many counts of this clonotype. The chain has TRBV20-1 and TRBJ2-3; 9 nucleotides line up with TRBD1. The CDR3 consists of 16 residues. Germline trimming cut 1 base from V and 3 bases from J; bases unmatched to any gene: 8. Germline assignment: CDR1 DFQATT and CDR2 SNEGSKA (reference sequence). The CDR3 region has the DNA TGCAGTGCTAGAGTATTAGGGACAGGGTCGACAGATACGCAGTATTTT. This codes for CSARVLGTGSTDTQYF.

This clonotype showed up just a few times. The chain links TRBV27 to TRBJ2-7; no reliable D call. Germline V CDR1 and CDR2: MNHEY, SMNVEV (reference sequence). The CDR3 covers 14 residues. Deletions cut 0 bases from V and 2 bases from J, with 8 bases between. Written as DNA, the CDR3 is TGTGCCAGCAGTTTATCTCGGAGAGCCTACGAGCAGTACTTC. Translation: CASSLSRRAYEQYF.

The rearrangement uses TRBV27 and TRBJ2-1, with 13 positions matching TRBD2. The trim removed 6 bases at V and 8 bases at J, leaving 16 bases unmatched. CDR1 MNHEY and CDR2 SMNVEV come from the germline V gene (reference sequence). This CDR3 comprises 18 residues. The CDR3 loop is CASSPRPVLAGGMDEQFF. The CDR3 DNA reads as TGTGCCAGCAGCCCAAGGCCCGTACTAGCGGGGGGGATGGATGAGCAGTTCTTC.

A few counts support this clonotype. The V gene is TRBV7-9, the J gene TRBJ2-1, with 9 bases that match TRBD2. Germline trimming cut 5 bases from V and 2 bases from J; bases unmatched to any gene: 7. The CDR3 extends over 16 amino acids. CDR1 and CDR2 from the germline V gene are SEHNR and FQNEAQ (reference sequence). The CDR3 sequence: CASSPRAGGTYNEQFF. The CDR3 nucleotides are TGTGCCAGCAGCCCGCGAGCGGGAGGCACCTACAATGAGCAGTTCTTC.

There are a few counts of this clonotype. The rearrangement joins TRBV18 to TRBJ2-2; 7 bases map to TRBD2. The CDR3 extends over 14 amino acids. Germline lookup yields CDR1 KGHSH and CDR2 LQKENI. V lost 5 bases and J lost 3; bases outside the gene matches: 3. The CDR3: CASSWTSDTGELFF. The CDR3 DNA reads TGTGCCAGCTCATGGACTAGTGACACCGGGGAGCTGTTTTTT.

The chain joins TRBV6-2 or TRBV6-3 to TRBJ2-1; D is undetermined. The CDR3 covers 17 residues. Trimming pared 4 bases from V and 4 bases from J, leaving 20 bases between. Germline CDR1 MNHEY, CDR2 SVGEGT. The CDR3 coding sequence is TGTGCCAGCAGTTCCCACTCCGGGCAGTTGGGTTACAATGAGCAGTTCTTC. It codes for CASSSHSGQLGYNEQFF.

The J gene is TRBJ2-1, the V gene TRBV24-1; 10 positions match TRBD2. From germline, CDR1 is KGHDR and CDR2 SFDVKD. CDR3 length: 17 residues. V lost 4 bases, J lost 5 bases, and 10 bases stayed unmatched. The CDR3 bases are TGTGCCACCAGTGAGCCAGCGGGAGGGCCTTCGAACAATGAGCAGTTCTTC. Translating it yields CATSEPAGGPSNNEQFF.

This clonotype was seen a handful of times. The chain employs TRBV6-2 or TRBV6-3 and TRBJ1-2; D gene uncertain. V was shortened by 5 bases and J by 1 base, with 20 bases between the two germline ends. Germline CDR1 is MNHEY and CDR2 is SVGEGT. This CDR3 is 17 amino acids long. CDR3 sequence (DNA): TGTGCCAGCAGTCCCATGGGAGGTTCCGGCGGTAACTATGGCTACACCTTC. This translates into CASSPMGGSGGNYGYTF.

V gene TRBV4-3 combines with J gene TRBJ2-2, with no clear D. This CDR3 is 17 amino acids long. Trimming cost V 0 bases and J 6 bases, with 17 bases left between them. Germline V gene lookup returns CDR1 LGHNA and CDR2 YSLEER. The CDR3 DNA sequence: TGCGCCAGCAGCCAAGATTCACAGCCCCCTCAGGCCGGGGAGCTGTTTTTT. It is translated as CASSQDSQPPQAGELFF.

This clonotype was seen a few times. V gene TRBV6-2 or TRBV6-3 combines with J gene TRBJ1-2; a possible D gene is TRBD1 (5 bases). There are 14 residues in the CDR3. Trimming took off 6 bases at V and 3 bases at J, with 14 bases between the two ends. Germline CDR1 is MNHEY and CDR2 is SVGEGT. The CDR3 DNA follows: TGTGCCAGCAGAGTGTCCGGGACTCACTATGGCTACACCTTC. It specifies CASRVSGTHYGYTF.

This clonotype has only a few counts. The chain uses TRBV12-3 or TRBV12-4 and TRBJ2-3; D gene unclear. V shed 4 bases and J shed 0 bases, with 11 bases lying between them. The CDR3 has 15 amino acids. The CDR3 DNA sequence: TGTGCCAGCAGTTCCTCCCCGGCGAGCACAGATACGCAGTATTTT. It translates to CASSSSPASTDTQYF.

This clonotype appeared a few times. The chain recombines TRBV24-1 with TRBJ1-5; D gene ambiguous. CDR3 length: 14 amino acids. Trimming shortened V by 7 bases and J by 2 bases, and 11 bases separated the two germline ends. In germline, CDR1 is KGHDR, CDR2 SFDVKD. The CDR3 DNA reads as TGTGCCACCAGAAGGGCGGGCCGCAATCAGCCCCAGCATTTT. It encodes CATRRAGRNQPQHF.

This rearrangement joins TRBV6-6 to TRBJ1-1, with D maybe TRBD1 (5 bases). The CDR3 runs to 12 residues. V was clipped by 6 bases and J by 5 bases, with 10 bases between them. Germline V gives CDR1 MNHNY, CDR2 SVGAGI (reference sequence). CDR3 sequence (DNA): TGTGCCAGCAGCGACGCAGGGACTGAAGCTTTCTTT. It is translated as CASSDAGTEAFF.

This chain links TRBV20-1 with TRBJ1-2; unclear D gene. Trimming shortened V by 2 bases and J by 4 bases, and 11 bases separated the two germline ends. The CDR3 spans 13 residues. Germline V gene sequence: CDR1 DFQATT, CDR2 SNEGSKA (reference sequence). The CDR3 nucleotides read TGCAGTGCTAGAAGCGGAAGGGCCTATGGCTACACCTTC. Translation: CSARSGRAYGYTF.

This clonotype showed up just a few times. The rearrangement joins TRBV7-2 to TRBJ2-2, with TRBD1 matching over 8 bases. Germline assignment: CDR1 SGHTA and CDR2 FQGNSA. V shed 5 bases, J shed 6 bases, and the junction held 11 bases outside the gene matches. This CDR3 region has 16 residues. CDR3: CASSVRQGYRSGELFF. In DNA form, the CDR3 reads TGTGCCAGCAGCGTGAGACAGGGGTATCGTTCCGGGGAGCTGTTTTTT.

The chain employs TRBV7-9 and TRBJ2-5; 7 bases map to TRBD1. Germline V gene lookup returns CDR1 SEHNR and CDR2 FQNEAQ (reference sequence). The CDR3 is 15 residues long. J was trimmed by 5 bases and V by 5 bases; bases with no gene match: 11. CDR3 loop: CASSPTYGQAETQYF. The CDR3 bases are TGTGCCAGCAGCCCCACCTATGGACAGGCGGAGACCCAGTACTTC.

This clonotype was found a few times. The chain joins TRBV20-1 to TRBJ2-5, with D hard to call. The CDR3 totals 16 residues. Germline CDR1 reads DFQATT; CDR2 reads SNEGSKA (reference sequence). The germline V and J ends were trimmed by 6 bases and 2 bases, with 22 bases remaining between them. The CDR3 loop is CSAHLSGGNRQETQYF. The CDR3 DNA follows: TGCAGTGCCCATCTATCTGGCGGCAACCGACAAGAGACCCAGTACTTC.

The CDR3 sequence is CASSPGLAGDRVATGELFF. The CDR3, as DNA: TGTGCCAGCAGTCCCGGACTAGCGGGGGACCGCGTTGCCACCGGGGAGCTGTTTTTT. This sequence joins TRBV27 and TRBJ2-2, with 13 bases identical to TRBD2. V trimming: 5 bases; J trimming: 4 bases; junction bases outside the gene matches: 13. Germline loops: CDR1 MNHEY, CDR2 SMNVEV (reference sequence). The CDR3 is made up of 19 amino acids.

This sequence joins TRBV6-2 or TRBV6-3 and TRBJ2-1; 13 nucleotides agree with TRBD2. V lost 10 bases and J lost 8; bases outside the gene matches: 5. The CDR3 spans 13 residues. Germline values: CDR1 MNHEY, CDR2 SVGEGT. The CDR3 loop reads CATRLAGGDEQFF. CDR3 nucleotide sequence: TGTGCCACAAGACTAGCGGGAGGCGATGAGCAGTTCTTC.

This clonotype was detected many times. The chain is built from TRBV29-1 and TRBJ2-5, with TRBD2 matching over 10 bases. CDR1 is SQVTM and CDR2 is ANQGSEA in the germline V gene. CDR3 size: 15 residues. V dropped 1 base and J dropped 0; count of bases not matched to a gene: 2. The CDR3 spells CSVEGSGGYQETQYF. CDR3 bases: TGCAGCGTTGAAGGTAGCGGGGGGTACCAAGAGACCCAGTACTTC.

The rearrangement links TRBV21-1 to TRBJ2-1. TRBV21-1 is reported as a pseudogene. The CDR3 runs to 15 residues. The CDR3 sequence is CASSKFRTNYNEQFF. The CDR3 region has the DNA TGTGCCAGCAGCAAATTTAGGACTAACTACAATGAGCAGTTCTTC.

Regarding this clonotype: It may be a read error: a sequence one base away is much more abundant. The chain joins TRBV27 to TRBJ2-5, with a possible D match to TRBD2 (6 bases). The CDR3 runs to 14 residues. Germline values: CDR1 MNHEY, CDR2 SMNVEV (reference sequence). Trimming took off 5 bases at V and 4 bases at J, with 14 bases between the two ends. The CDR3 DNA follows: TGTGCCAGCAGTCCCGGGATTAGCGGAGAGACCCAGTACTTC. Amino acid sequence: CASSPGISGETQYF.

This chain uses TRBV4-2 with TRBJ2-1; TRBD1 matches at 9 bases. The germline V gene has CDR1 LGHNA and CDR2 YNFKEQ. The J segment lost 6 bases and the V segment lost 3 bases, leaving 6 bases of the junction unmatched. This CDR3 has 15 residues. In nucleotides, the CDR3 is TGTGCCAGCAGCCACTCCGGGACAGGGCGCAATGAGCAGTTCTTC. Amino acid sequence: CASSHSGTGRNEQFF.

This sequence joins TRBV28 and TRBJ2-1, with 7 bases aligning to TRBD2. The CDR3 has 16 amino acids. Looked up from germline, CDR1 is MDHEN and CDR2 is SYDVKM. V lost 6 bases, J lost 7 bases, and 15 bases stayed unmatched. CDR3 amino acids: CASSRQGGSIRNEQFF. The CDR3 coding sequence is TGTGCCAGCAGCCGGCAGGGCGGGAGTATTAGGAATGAGCAGTTCTTC.